The 29 T cell receptor beta chains below all came from one sample that was sequenced in a study of T cell changes during pregnancy in multiple sclerosis. Assay used: immunoSEQ multiplex PCR; TCRdb lists only in-frame clones, some missing. Among roughly 27,000 clones listed, around nine tenths were seen once. The sample here was CD8+ T cells from peripheral blood mononuclear cells, taken in the second trimester of pregnancy. The receptors originated from a female donor with multiple sclerosis, enrolled in a pregnancy study.

The chain links TRBV27 to TRBJ2-5, with D perhaps matching TRBD1 (6 bases). Trimming removed 1 base at V and 1 base at J, with 13 bases between. The CDR3 length is 16 residues. The germline V gene encodes CDR1 MNHEY and CDR2 SMNVEV (reference sequence). The CDR3 spells CASSLYEGELQETQYF. The CDR3 DNA reads as TGTGCCAGCAGTTTATATGAGGGGGAACTCCAAGAGACCCAGTACTTC.

This chain links TRBV13 with TRBJ2-3, with D perhaps TRBD1 (6 bases). V was clipped by 4 bases and J by 6 bases, with 14 bases between them. Per germline, CDR1 PRHDT and CDR2 FYEKMQ (reference sequence). The CDR3 covers 14 residues. CDR3 coding DNA: TGTGCCAGCAGCTCCAGTATGGGGGCGGATACGCAGTATTTT. Translation gives CASSSSMGADTQYF.

V usage is TRBV4-1 and J usage is TRBJ2-7, with D possibly being TRBD2 (6 bases). V gave up 5 bases and J gave up 3 bases, with 14 bases separating them. Germline-derived CDR1 and CDR2 are MGHRA and YSYEKL. CDR3 size: 14 residues. The CDR3 nucleotides read TGCGCCAGCAGCGGGCCGTCGGGGGTCTACGAGCAGTACTTC. Amino acid sequence: CASSGPSGVYEQYF.

The rearrangement links TRBV28 to TRBJ1-2, with 8 bases identical to TRBD1. The CDR3 covers 16 residues. Trimming removed 6 bases from V and 0 bases from J; junction bases left unmatched: 9. Germline V gene sequence: CDR1 MDHEN, CDR2 SYDVKM. The CDR3 DNA sequence: TGTGCCAGCAGGCCCAGACAGGGGCGTGCTAACTATGGCTACACCTTC. Its translation is CASRPRQGRANYGYTF.

V usage is TRBV4-1 and J usage is TRBJ1-1, with 8 bases that match TRBD1. J was trimmed by 4 bases and V by 0 bases; bases with no gene match: 4. Germline V gene data show CDR1 as MGHRA and CDR2 as YSYEKL. CDR3 length equals 15 residues. CDR3 sequence: CASSQEGRGLTEAFF. As DNA, the CDR3 is TGCGCCAGCAGCCAAGAAGGCAGGGGGCTCACTGAAGCTTTCTTT.

CDR3 region: CASSSHVSGWGTNVLTF. CDR3 nucleotides: TGTGCCAGCAGCTCCCACGTGTCAGGGTGGGGAACCAACGTCCTGACTTTC. The chain carries TRBV5-6 and TRBJ2-6; tentatively, D is TRBD1 (5 bases). Germline-derived CDR1 and CDR2 are SGHDT and YYEEEE. This CDR3 region has 17 residues. V dropped 3 bases and J dropped 8 bases, with 21 bases sitting between them. Using reference TRBV5-6 and TRBJ2-6 for the parts outside the CDR3, the full variable domain is DAGVTQSPTHLIKTRGQQVTLRCSPKSGHDTVSWYQQALGQGPQFIFQYYEEEERQRGNFPDRFSGHQFPNYSSELNVNALLLGDSALYLCASSSHVSGWGTNVLTFGAGSRLTVL.

The chain joins TRBV7-8 to TRBJ2-1; D is perhaps TRBD2 (5 bases). V was shortened by 1 base and J by 2 bases, with 12 bases between the two germline ends. Germline values: CDR1 SGHVS, CDR2 FQNEAQ. The CDR3 runs 16 residues. The CDR3 nucleotides read TGTGCCAGCAGCTTAGAGGCTAGCAGCGCCTACAATGAGCAGTTCTTC. As protein: CASSLEASSAYNEQFF. The variable domain in full, with the rest retrieved from reference TRBV7-8 and TRBJ2-1, is GAGVSQSPRYKVAKRGQDVALRCDPISGHVSLFWYQQALGQGPEFLTYFQNEAQLDKSGLPSDRFFAERPEGSVSTLKIQRTQQEDSAVYLCASSLEASSAYNEQFFGPGTRLTVL.

The count of this clone is one. This rearrangement joins TRBV6-1 to TRBJ1-1; maybe TRBD1 (6 bases). CDR3 length equals 13 residues. The germline V gene encodes CDR1 MNHNS and CDR2 SASEGT. V shed 6 bases and J shed 3 bases, with 11 bases lying between them. The CDR3 loop reads CASRPGQYTEAFF. CDR3 bases: TGTGCCAGCAGGCCCGGACAGTACACTGAAGCTTTCTTT.

This sequence joins TRBV10-3 and TRBJ2-7; 10 bases are shared with TRBD2. Trimming cost V 9 bases and J 1 base; bases outside gene matches: 9. CDR1 is ENHRY, CDR2 SYGVKD, per germline. The CDR3 length is 15 residues. The CDR3 nucleotides are TGTGCCATTCAATCACTAGCGGGGAATTCCTACGAGCAGTACTTC. Its translation is CAIQSLAGNSYEQYF.

The chain combines TRBV19 with TRBJ2-2; 9 positions match TRBD1. V lost 5 bases and J lost 7; bases outside the gene matches: 5. The CDR3 is 14 amino acids. Germline loops: CDR1 LNHDA, CDR2 SQIVND (reference sequence). The CDR3 loop is CASSRTGENGELFF. The DNA for the CDR3 is TGTGCCAGTAGTCGGACAGGGGAGAACGGGGAGCTGTTTTTT.

V is TRBV30 and J is TRBJ1-1; D unclear. The CDR3 is 12 amino acids. Trimming cost V 2 bases and J 0 bases, with 4 bases left between them. Germline CDR1 GTSNPN, CDR2 SVGIG (reference sequence). The CDR3 reads CAWSPMNTEAFF. CDR3 DNA: TGTGCCTGGAGTCCTATGAACACTGAAGCTTTCTTT.

The V gene is TRBV28, the J gene TRBJ2-1; possibly TRBD2 for D (6 bases). The length of the CDR3 is 16 residues. CDR1 is MDHEN and CDR2 is SYDVKM in the germline V gene. The germline V and J ends were trimmed by 11 bases and 0 bases, with 20 bases remaining between them. The CDR3 is CAAGSLRGSSYNEQFF. The CDR3 DNA sequence: TGTGCCGCCGGGAGCCTGAGGGGTAGCTCCTACAATGAGCAGTTCTTC.

The chain has TRBV7-9 and TRBJ1-4; no reliable D call. Germline V CDR1 and CDR2: SEHNR, FQNEAQ (reference sequence). This CDR3 is 12 amino acids long. V dropped 5 bases and J dropped 5 bases, with 6 bases sitting between them. CDR3 DNA sequence: TGTGCCAGCAGCAATATGAATGAAAAACTGTTTTTT. Translated: CASSNMNEKLFF.

The chain combines TRBV4-3 with TRBJ2-3; 8 bases are a match to TRBD2. Per the germline V gene, CDR1 is LGHNA and CDR2 is YSLEER. The CDR3 consists of 16 residues. Trimming at V came to 4 bases and at J to 2 bases, leaving 8 bases not matched to a gene. This chain's CDR3 is CASSLRTGGSTDTQYF. The CDR3 region has the DNA TGCGCCAGCAGCCTCAGAACGGGGGGGTCCACAGATACGCAGTATTTT.

V gene TRBV4-1 combines with J gene TRBJ2-5; 10 nucleotides align to TRBD2. The CDR3 spans 17 residues. Per the germline V gene, CDR1 is MGHRA and CDR2 is YSYEKL. After removal of 4 bases from V and 0 bases from J, the junction contained 8 bases not matched to a gene. The chain's CDR3 is CASSPRLAGAYQETQYF. The CDR3 DNA reads as TGCGCCAGCAGCCCCCGGCTAGCGGGGGCCTACCAAGAGACCCAGTACTTC.

The rearrangement links TRBV4-1 to TRBJ2-7; 7 bases align to TRBD2. CDR3 length: 15 amino acids. Trimming took 5 bases from V and 0 from J; bases not matched to a gene: 7. Germline loops: CDR1 MGHRA, CDR2 YSYEKL. The CDR3 here is CASSEGLLSSYEQYF. In DNA, the CDR3 is TGCGCCAGCAGCGAGGGACTATTAAGCTCCTACGAGCAGTACTTC.

V gene TRBV5-4 combines with J gene TRBJ2-1, with 8 bases aligning to TRBD1. V was pared by 0 bases and J by 4 bases, with 3 bases of the junction left unmatched. Germline lookup yields CDR1 SGHNT and CDR2 YYREEE (reference sequence). The CDR3 sequence is 15 residues long. CDR3 loop: CASSLGQGAYNEQFF. The CDR3 DNA is TGTGCCAGCAGCTTGGGGCAGGGGGCGTACAATGAGCAGTTCTTC.

The rearrangement joins TRBV5-1 to TRBJ2-1; 9 nucleotides line up with TRBD1. Losses at the gene ends were 7 bases for V and 7 bases for J; bases not matched to a gene: 9. Germline lookup yields CDR1 SGHRS and CDR2 YFSETQ. The CDR3 is 14 amino acids. The CDR3 reads CASPAGQGKNEQFF. The CDR3 DNA follows: TGCGCCAGCCCCGCGGGACAGGGAAAAAATGAGCAGTTCTTC. Full variable domain (outside the CDR3, taken from reference TRBV5-1 and TRBJ2-1): KAGVTQTPRYLIKTRGQQVTLSCSPISGHRSVSWYQQTPGQGLQFLFEYFSETQRNKGNFPGRFSGRQFSNSRSEMNVSTLELGDSALYLCASPAGQGKNEQFFGPGTRLTVL.

The chain recombines TRBV5-5 with TRBJ1-1; TRBD1 matches at 7 bases. Germline V gene sequence: CDR1 SGHKS, CDR2 YYEKEE (reference sequence). With V trimmed by 4 bases and J by 0 bases, 12 bases remained unmatched. CDR3 length: 17 amino acids. In DNA form, the CDR3 reads TGTGCCAGCAGCATCGGGACAGAACTTCTCATGAACACTGAAGCTTTCTTT. Amino acids: CASSIGTELLMNTEAFF.

The chain combines TRBV27 with TRBJ1-2; 9 bases align to TRBD1. CDR1 MNHEY and CDR2 SMNVEV come from the germline V gene (reference sequence). The CDR3 loop spans 14 amino acids. Germline trimming cut 2 bases from V and 5 bases from J; bases unmatched to any gene: 3. This CDR3 is CASSLLGTGYGYTF. The CDR3 region has the DNA TGTGCCAGCAGTTTACTCGGGACAGGGTATGGCTACACCTTC.

Comment on this clone: This same CDR3 is encoded by further DNA sequences in the sample. The chain is built from TRBV10-2 and TRBJ2-1; a weak D match, TRBD2 (5 bases). There are 12 residues in the CDR3. The germline V gene encodes CDR1 WSHSY and CDR2 SAAADI. Trimming stripped 6 bases from V and 4 bases from J, with 7 bases between. This CDR3 is CASRGGYNEQFF. CDR3 nucleotide sequence: TGCGCCAGCAGGGGCGGGTACAATGAGCAGTTCTTC.

J is TRBJ1-3 and V is TRBV4-1; D remains unclear. V gave up 1 base and J gave up 0 bases, with 13 bases separating them. This CDR3 has 17 amino acids. Per the germline V gene, CDR1 is MGHRA and CDR2 is YSYEKL. Here the CDR3 DNA reads TGCGCCAGCAGCCAAGGGAGGCAGGCCGGCTCTGGAAACACCATATATTTT. Translated, it gives CASSQGRQAGSGNTIYF.

The gene calls are TRBV27 and TRBJ1-1; TRBD1 is a possible D gene (5 bases). The germline V gene encodes CDR1 MNHEY and CDR2 SMNVEV (reference sequence). The CDR3 has 13 amino acids. V lost 7 bases to trimming and J lost 2 bases, with 11 bases between them. CDR3 protein: CASIDSSNTEAFF. The CDR3 bases are TGTGCCAGCATTGACAGCTCTAACACTGAAGCTTTCTTT.

This clone has a count of ten or more. CDR3: CASSPLGLYSYNEQFF. The CDR3 bases are TGTGCCAGCAGCCCACTTGGGCTATACTCCTACAATGAGCAGTTCTTC. V gene TRBV9 combines with J gene TRBJ2-1; D remains unclear. CDR1 SGDLS and CDR2 YYNGEE come from the germline V gene. Trimming pared 4 bases from V and 0 bases from J, leaving 14 bases between. This CDR3 is 16 amino acids long. Using reference TRBV9 and TRBJ2-1 for the parts outside the CDR3, the full variable domain is DSGVTQTPKHLITATGQRVTLRCSPRSGDLSVYWYQQSLDQGLQFLIQYYNGEERAKGNILERFSAQQFPDLHSELNLSSLELGDSALYFCASSPLGLYSYNEQFFGPGTRLTVL.

By frequency in the sample, this clone is medium-sized. J is TRBJ1-6 and V is TRBV7-2; D is ambiguous. The V gene lost 3 bases and the J gene lost 10 bases, with 16 bases spanning the gap. The CDR3 loop spans 15 amino acids. Germline values: CDR1 SGHTA, CDR2 FQGNSA. CDR3 sequence (DNA): TGTGCCAGCAGCTTGTATGCCATGGGGAGGTCACCCCTCCACTTT. The encoded protein is CASSLYAMGRSPLHF. The variable domain in full, completed from reference TRBV7-2 and TRBJ1-6, reads GAGVSQSPSNKVTEKGKDVELRCDPISGHTALYWYRQSLGQGLEFLIYFQGNSAPDKSGLPSDRFSAERTGGSVSTLTIQRTQQEDSAVYLCASSLYAMGRSPLHFGNGTRLTVT.

The chain combines TRBV5-4 with TRBJ1-2, with D hard to call. This CDR3 has 15 residues. Trimming removed 3 bases from V and 0 bases from J, with 12 bases in between. The germline V gene encodes CDR1 SGHNT and CDR2 YYREEE (reference sequence). The CDR3 loop is CASSSTTRANYGYTF. The CDR3 nucleotides are TGTGCCAGCAGCTCCACGACTAGGGCTAACTATGGCTACACCTTC.

The V and J genes are TRBV23-1 and TRBJ2-2; 9 bases align to TRBD1. TRBV23-1 is an ORF; its function is uncertain. V gave up 0 bases and J gave up 8 bases; unmatched junction bases: 7. The CDR3 totals 16 residues. CDR3 in DNA: TGCGCCAGCAGTCAATCCCCGGGACAGGGAGCGGGGGAGCTGTTTTTT. Translating it yields CASSQSPGQGAGELFF.

This chain links TRBV7-2 with TRBJ2-5, with TRBD2 identical over 8 bases. The trim removed 1 base at V and 4 bases at J, leaving 8 bases unmatched. CDR3 length: 16 amino acids. Germline CDR1 is SGHTA and CDR2 is FQGNSA. Here the CDR3 DNA reads TGTGCCAGCAGCTTAGAGATCTTTGCGGGGGGAGAGACCCAGTACTTC. Encoded protein: CASSLEIFAGGETQYF.

The chain employs TRBV5-1 and TRBJ1-6, with 8 positions matching TRBD1. CDR1 and CDR2 from the germline V gene are SGHRS and YFSETQ. The CDR3 covers 16 residues. The V and J ends lost 4 bases and 8 bases, in that order; junction bases with no gene match: 11. The CDR3 DNA follows: TGCGCCAGCAGCCCAAAGGCAGGGGGCGCTTATTCACCCCTCCACTTT. Residues: CASSPKAGGAYSPLHF.